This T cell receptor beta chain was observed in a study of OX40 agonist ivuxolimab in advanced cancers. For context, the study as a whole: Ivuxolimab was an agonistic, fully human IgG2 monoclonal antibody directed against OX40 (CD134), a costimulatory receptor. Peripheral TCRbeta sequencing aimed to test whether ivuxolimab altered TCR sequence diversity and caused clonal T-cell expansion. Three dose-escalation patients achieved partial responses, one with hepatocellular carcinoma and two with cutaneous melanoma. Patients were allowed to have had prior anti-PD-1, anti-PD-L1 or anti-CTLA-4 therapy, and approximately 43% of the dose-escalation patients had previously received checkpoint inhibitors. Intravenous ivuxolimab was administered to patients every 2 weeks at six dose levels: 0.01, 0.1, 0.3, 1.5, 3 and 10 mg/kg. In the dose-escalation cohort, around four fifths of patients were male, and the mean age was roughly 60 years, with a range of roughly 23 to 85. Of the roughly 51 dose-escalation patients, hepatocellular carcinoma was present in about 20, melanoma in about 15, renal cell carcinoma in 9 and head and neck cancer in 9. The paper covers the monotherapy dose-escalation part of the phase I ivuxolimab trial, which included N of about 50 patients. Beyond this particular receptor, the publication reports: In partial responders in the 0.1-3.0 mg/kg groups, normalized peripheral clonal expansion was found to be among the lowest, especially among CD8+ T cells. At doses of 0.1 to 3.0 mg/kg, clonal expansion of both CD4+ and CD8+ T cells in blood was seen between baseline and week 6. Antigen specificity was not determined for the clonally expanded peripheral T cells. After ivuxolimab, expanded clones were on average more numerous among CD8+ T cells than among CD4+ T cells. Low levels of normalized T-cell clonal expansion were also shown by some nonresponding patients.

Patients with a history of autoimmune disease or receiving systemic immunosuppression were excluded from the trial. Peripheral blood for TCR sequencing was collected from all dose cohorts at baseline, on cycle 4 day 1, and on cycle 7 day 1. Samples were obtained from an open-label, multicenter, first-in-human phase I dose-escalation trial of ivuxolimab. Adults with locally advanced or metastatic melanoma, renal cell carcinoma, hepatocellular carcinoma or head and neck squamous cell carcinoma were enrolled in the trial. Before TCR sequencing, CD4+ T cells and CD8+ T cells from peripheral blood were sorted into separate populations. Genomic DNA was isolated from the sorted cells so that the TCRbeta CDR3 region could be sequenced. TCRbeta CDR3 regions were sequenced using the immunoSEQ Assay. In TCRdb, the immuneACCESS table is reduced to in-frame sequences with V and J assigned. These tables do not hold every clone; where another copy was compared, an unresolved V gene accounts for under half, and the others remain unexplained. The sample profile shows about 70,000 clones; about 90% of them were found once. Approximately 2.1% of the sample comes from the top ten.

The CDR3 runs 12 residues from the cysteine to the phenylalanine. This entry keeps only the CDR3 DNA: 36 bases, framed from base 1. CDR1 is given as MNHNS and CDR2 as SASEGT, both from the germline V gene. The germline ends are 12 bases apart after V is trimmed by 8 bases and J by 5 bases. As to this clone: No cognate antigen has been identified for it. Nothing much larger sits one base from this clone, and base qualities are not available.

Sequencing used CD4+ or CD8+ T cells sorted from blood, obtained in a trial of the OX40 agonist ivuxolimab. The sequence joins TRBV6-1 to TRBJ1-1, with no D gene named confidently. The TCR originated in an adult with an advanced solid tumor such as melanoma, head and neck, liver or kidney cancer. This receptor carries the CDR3 CASAQVRTEAFF. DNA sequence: TGTGCCAGCGCCCAAGTCAGGACTGAAGCTTTCTTT.